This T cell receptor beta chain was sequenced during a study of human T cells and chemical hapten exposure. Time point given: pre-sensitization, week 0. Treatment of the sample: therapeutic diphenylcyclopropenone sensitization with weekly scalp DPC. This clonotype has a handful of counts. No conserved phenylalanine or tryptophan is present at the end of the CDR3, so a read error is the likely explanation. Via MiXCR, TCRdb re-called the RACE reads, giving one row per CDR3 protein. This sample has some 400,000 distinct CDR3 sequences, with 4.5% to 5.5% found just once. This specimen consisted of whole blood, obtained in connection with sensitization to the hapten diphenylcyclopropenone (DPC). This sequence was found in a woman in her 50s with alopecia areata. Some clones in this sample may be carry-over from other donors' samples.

CDR3 DNA: TGTGCCAGCAGCCTGGGGACTAGCGGGGGAGATACGCAGTATATT. Encoded protein: CASSLGTSGGDTQYI. This chain uses TRBV3-1 with TRBJ2-3; 14 bases line up with TRBD2. CDR1 is LGHDT and CDR2 is YNNKEL in the germline V gene (reference sequence). The CDR3 consists of 15 residues. V was pared by 4 bases and J by 5 bases, with 2 bases of the junction left unmatched.